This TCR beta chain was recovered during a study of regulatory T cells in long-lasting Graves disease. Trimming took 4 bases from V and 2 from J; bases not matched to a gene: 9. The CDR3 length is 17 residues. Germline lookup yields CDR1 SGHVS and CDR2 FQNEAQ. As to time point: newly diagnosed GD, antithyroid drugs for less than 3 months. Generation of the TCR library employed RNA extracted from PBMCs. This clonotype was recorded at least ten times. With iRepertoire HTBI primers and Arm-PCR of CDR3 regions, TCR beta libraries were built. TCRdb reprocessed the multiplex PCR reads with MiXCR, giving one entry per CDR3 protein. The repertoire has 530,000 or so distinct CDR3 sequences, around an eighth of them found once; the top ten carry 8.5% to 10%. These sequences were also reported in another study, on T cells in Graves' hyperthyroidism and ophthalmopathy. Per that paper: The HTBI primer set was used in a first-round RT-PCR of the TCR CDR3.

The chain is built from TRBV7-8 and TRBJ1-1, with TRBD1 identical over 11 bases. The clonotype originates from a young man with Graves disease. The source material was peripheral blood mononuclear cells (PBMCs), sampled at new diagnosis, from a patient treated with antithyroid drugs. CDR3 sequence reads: CASSWPGQGDPNTEAFF. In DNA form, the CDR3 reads TGTGCCAGCAGCTGGCCGGGACAGGGGGACCCAAACACTGAAGCTTTCTTT.